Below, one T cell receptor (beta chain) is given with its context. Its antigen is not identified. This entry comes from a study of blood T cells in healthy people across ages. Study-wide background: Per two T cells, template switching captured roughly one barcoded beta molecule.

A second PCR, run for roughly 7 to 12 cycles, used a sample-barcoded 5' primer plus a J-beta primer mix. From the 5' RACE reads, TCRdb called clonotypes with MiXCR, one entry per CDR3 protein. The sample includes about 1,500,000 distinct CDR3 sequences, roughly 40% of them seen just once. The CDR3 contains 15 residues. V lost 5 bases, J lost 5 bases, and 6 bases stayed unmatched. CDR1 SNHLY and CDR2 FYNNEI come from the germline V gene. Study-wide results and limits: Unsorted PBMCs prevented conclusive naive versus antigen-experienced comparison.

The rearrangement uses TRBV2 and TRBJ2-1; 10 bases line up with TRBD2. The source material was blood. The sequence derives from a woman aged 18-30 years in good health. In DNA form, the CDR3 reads TGTGCCAGCAGTCCTAGCGGGAGTTCAGACAATGAGCAGTTCTTC. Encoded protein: CASSPSGSSDNEQFF.